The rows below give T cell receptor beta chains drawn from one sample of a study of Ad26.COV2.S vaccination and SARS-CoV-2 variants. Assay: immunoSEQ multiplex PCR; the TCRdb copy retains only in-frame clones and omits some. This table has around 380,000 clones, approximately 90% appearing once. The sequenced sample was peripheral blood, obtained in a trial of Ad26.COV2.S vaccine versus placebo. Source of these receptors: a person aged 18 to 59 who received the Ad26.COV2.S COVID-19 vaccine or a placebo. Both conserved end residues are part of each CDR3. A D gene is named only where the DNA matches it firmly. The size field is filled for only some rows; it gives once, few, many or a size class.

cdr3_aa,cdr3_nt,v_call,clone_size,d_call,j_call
CASSIEPPNTEAFF,TGTGCCAGTAGTATAGAACCCCCGAACACTGAAGCTTTCTTT,TRBV19,few,-,TRBJ1-1
CASSTPGLAGGEQFF,TGTGCCAGTAGTACCCCGGGACTAGCGGGGGGTGAGCAGTTCTTC,TRBV19,once,TRBD2,TRBJ2-1
CASSPLAPRLAGSNEQFF,TGTGCCAGCTCACCACTCGCCCCGAGACTAGCGGGGAGCAATGAGCAGTTCTTC,TRBV18,-,TRBD2,TRBJ2-1
CASSSSSLLAGAGGELFF,TGTGCCAGCAGCTCCTCCAGCTTACTAGCGGGGGCGGGCGGGGAGCTGTTTTTT,TRBV11-2,-,TRBD2,TRBJ2-2
CASSYGLAGTGELFF,TGTGCCAGCAGCTATGGACTAGCGGGGACCGGGGAGCTGTTTTTT,TRBV5-4,-,TRBD2,TRBJ2-2
CASSQTGYSYEQYF,TGTGCCAGCAGCCAAACAGGGTATTCCTACGAGCAGTACTTC,TRBV3-1/TRBV3-2,-,-,TRBJ2-7
CSVATGTANEKLFF,TGCAGCGTTGCCACCGGGACAGCTAATGAAAAACTGTTTTTT,TRBV29-1,once,TRBD1,TRBJ1-4
CASSGTSGVLETQYF,TGTGCCAGCAGTGGGACTAGCGGGGTCCTAGAGACCCAGTACTTC,TRBV27,-,TRBD2,TRBJ2-5
CASTYLQDYGYTF,TGTGCCAGCACTTACCTCCAGGACTATGGCTACACCTTC,TRBV6-6,few,-,TRBJ1-2
CASSLSVYSGANVLTF,TGTGCCAGCAGTTTATCTGTATACTCTGGGGCCAACGTCCTGACTTTC,TRBV27,few,-,TRBJ2-6
CATSGRQENTGELFF,TGTGCCACCAGCGGTAGACAGGAGAACACCGGGGAGCTGTTTTTT,TRBV24-1,many,-,TRBJ2-2
CASSSGRVGSYNEQFF,TGTGCCAGCAGCTCCGGCAGGGTAGGGTCCTACAATGAGCAGTTCTTC,TRBV7-9,once,-,TRBJ2-1
CASSVATGVTGGFF,TGTGCCAGCAGCGTAGCTACAGGGGTCACGGGGGGTTTCTTT,TRBV9,-,TRBD1,TRBJ1-1
CASSLTDRGHQPQHF,TGTGCCAGTAGTCTAACTGACAGGGGGCATCAGCCCCAGCATTTT,TRBV19,-,TRBD1,TRBJ1-5
CASSIFPASWDTQYF,TGTGCCAGTAGTATTTTTCCGGCTAGCTGGGATACGCAGTATTTT,TRBV19,once,-,TRBJ2-3
CASSLTGPHYGYTF,TGTGCCAGCAGCCTAACAGGGCCCCACTATGGCTACACCTTC,TRBV7-2,-,-,TRBJ1-2
CASSPAGGLNTEAFF,TGTGCCAGCAGCCCTGCGGGGGGACTTAACACTGAAGCTTTCTTT,TRBV5-6,-,-,TRBJ1-1
CASSELRGLGNTIYF,TGTGCCAGCAGTGAACTCAGGGGCCTTGGAAACACCATATATTTT,TRBV2,-,-,TRBJ1-3